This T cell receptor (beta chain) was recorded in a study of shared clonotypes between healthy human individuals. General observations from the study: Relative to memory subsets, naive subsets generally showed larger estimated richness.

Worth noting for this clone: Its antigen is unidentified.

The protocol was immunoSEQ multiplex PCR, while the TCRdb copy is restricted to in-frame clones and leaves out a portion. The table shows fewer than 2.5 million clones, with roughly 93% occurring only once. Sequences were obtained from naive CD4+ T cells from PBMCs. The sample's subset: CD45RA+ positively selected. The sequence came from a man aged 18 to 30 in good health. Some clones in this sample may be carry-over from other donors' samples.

This chain's CDR3 is CASSFQGGEQYF. The CDR3 DNA follows: TGTGCCAGCAGCTTCCAGGGGGGCGAGCAGTACTTC. The V gene is TRBV7-9, the J gene TRBJ2-7; tentatively, D is TRBD1 (7 bases). There are 12 residues in the CDR3. V lost 3 bases to trimming and J lost 6 bases, with 9 bases between them. The germline gives CDR1 SEHNR, CDR2 FQNEAQ (reference sequence).